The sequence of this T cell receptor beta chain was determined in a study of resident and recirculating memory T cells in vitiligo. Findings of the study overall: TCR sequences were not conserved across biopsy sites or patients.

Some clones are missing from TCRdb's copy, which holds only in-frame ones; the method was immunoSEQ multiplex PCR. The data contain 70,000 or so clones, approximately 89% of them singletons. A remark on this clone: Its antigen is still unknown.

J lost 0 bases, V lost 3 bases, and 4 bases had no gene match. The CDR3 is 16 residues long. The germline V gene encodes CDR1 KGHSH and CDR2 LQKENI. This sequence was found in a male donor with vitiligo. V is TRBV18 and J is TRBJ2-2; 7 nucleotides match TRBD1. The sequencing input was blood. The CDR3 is CASSPLQGSNTGELFF. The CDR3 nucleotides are TGTGCCAGCTCACCGCTACAGGGGTCGAACACCGGGGAGCTGTTTTTT.